Each of the 14 T cell receptor beta chains below was sequenced from the same sample in a study of control samples from healthy donors and cancer patients. Method: immunoSEQ multiplex PCR; TCRdb's copy keeps in-frame clones and lacks some. Altogether tens of thousands of clones are present, around 90% being singletons, with the ten largest covering over 8.5%. Sample: PBMCs. The receptors derive from a woman aged 50 to 60 with colorectal cancer.

V is TRBV19 and J is TRBJ1-5; the match to TRBD1 covers 10 bases. Per the germline V gene, CDR1 is LNHDA and CDR2 is SQIVND (reference sequence). The CDR3 has 15 amino acids. The V and J ends lost 3 bases and 6 bases, in that order; junction bases with no gene match: 5. The CDR3 loop is CASSIPGTGVQPQHF. The CDR3 region has the DNA TGTGCCAGTAGTATTCCCGGGACAGGGGTTCAGCCCCAGCATTTT.

V gene TRBV5-1 combines with J gene TRBJ2-2; 14 nucleotides match TRBD2. The J segment lost 5 bases and the V segment lost 4 bases, leaving 10 bases of the junction unmatched. CDR3 length equals 18 residues. Per the germline V gene, CDR1 is SGHRS and CDR2 is YFSETQ. CDR3 loop: CASSPGLAGGQWTGELFF. The CDR3, as DNA: TGCGCCAGCAGCCCCGGACTAGCGGGGGGCCAATGGACCGGGGAGCTGTTTTTT.

The chain joins TRBV4-3 to TRBJ2-5; D is unresolved. CDR1 is LGHNA, CDR2 YSLEER, per germline. The CDR3 runs to 15 residues. The V and J ends lost 0 bases and 5 bases respectively, with 13 bases between them. For the CDR3, the DNA is TGCGCCAGCAGCCAAGATCTGCAGGTCCGGGAGACCCAGTACTTC. Translated: CASSQDLQVRETQYF.

The V call is TRBV19, the J call TRBJ2-3, with D hard to call. The CDR3 has 13 residues. In germline, CDR1 is LNHDA, CDR2 SQIVND (reference sequence). Between the trimmed V and J ends, which lost 2 bases and 7 bases, there was a span of 10 bases. The CDR3 loop reads CASSISPRNTQYF. The CDR3 DNA reads as TGTGCCAGTAGTATAAGTCCCCGGAATACGCAGTATTTT.

The chain joins TRBV5-1 to TRBJ2-5; D remains unclear. The V end was cut by 4 bases, the J end by 5 bases, with 12 bases between. The length of the CDR3 is 13 residues. The germline CDR1 and CDR2 sequences are SGHRS and YFSETQ. In nucleotides, the CDR3 is TGCGCCAGCAGCCTCGGATATTCGGAGACCCAGTACTTC. Translated, it gives CASSLGYSETQYF.

J is TRBJ2-3 and V is TRBV2; D may correspond to TRBD1 or TRBD2 (5 bases each). Germline lookup yields CDR1 SNHLY and CDR2 FYNNEI. The CDR3 sequence is 15 residues long. Between the trimmed V and J ends, which lost 7 bases and 4 bases, there was a span of 18 bases. For the CDR3, the DNA is TGTGCCAGCACACCCGGGACGGCGAGATCAGATACGCAGTATTTT. It is translated as CASTPGTARSDTQYF.

This sequence joins TRBV5-5 and TRBJ2-5; D not resolved. This CDR3 spans 15 amino acids. The V gene lost 0 bases and the J gene lost 2 bases, with 11 bases spanning the gap. In germline, CDR1 is SGHKS, CDR2 YYEKEE (reference sequence). The CDR3 DNA sequence: TGTGCCAGCAGCTTGGCTGGACGCTTACAAGAGACCCAGTACTTC. Its protein product is CASSLAGRLQETQYF.

The chain joins TRBV9 to TRBJ1-5, with D uncertain. Per germline, CDR1 SGDLS and CDR2 YYNGEE. This CDR3 comprises 15 residues. Trimming stripped 0 bases from V and 3 bases from J, with 10 bases between. As DNA, the CDR3 is TGTGCCAGCAGCGTAGGTGGGGAACTCAATCAGCCCCAGCATTTT. As protein: CASSVGGELNQPQHF.

The chain uses TRBV5-1 and TRBJ2-3; unclear D gene. From germline, CDR1 is SGHRS and CDR2 YFSETQ. V lost 3 bases, J lost 1 base, and 6 bases lay in between. The CDR3 has 13 amino acids. Written as DNA, the CDR3 is TGCGCCAGCAGCTACGCGGGCACAGATACGCAGTATTTT. This gives the protein CASSYAGTDTQYF.

This chain connects TRBV19 to TRBJ1-1; D is unresolved. Trimming shortened V by 5 bases and J by 6 bases, and 16 bases separated the two germline ends. There are 14 residues in the CDR3. The germline gives CDR1 LNHDA, CDR2 SQIVND (reference sequence). Here the CDR3 DNA reads TGTGCCAGTAGTCCCCTAGGCGGTCGTGCTGAAGCTTTCTTT. Amino acids: CASSPLGGRAEAFF.

This chain joins TRBV6-4 and TRBJ1-6; D gene uncertain. V was shortened by 5 bases and J by 6 bases, with 14 bases between the two germline ends. Germline CDR1 and CDR2: MRHNA and SNTAGT. This CDR3 is built from 15 residues. The CDR3 sequence: CASSSLGFGNSPLHF. CDR3 nucleotide sequence: TGTGCCAGCAGTTCCTTGGGGTTCGGTAATTCACCCCTCCACTTT.

V usage is TRBV12-3 or TRBV12-4 and J usage is TRBJ1-3; D is unresolved. The CDR3 sequence is 12 residues long. Trimming took off 4 bases at V and 1 base at J, with 2 bases between the two ends. Here the CDR3 reads CASSYSGNTIYF. The CDR3 DNA sequence: TGTGCCAGCAGTTATTCTGGAAACACCATATATTTT.

The chain joins TRBV5-1 to TRBJ2-1, with 10 bases aligning to TRBD2. CDR3 length: 20 residues. The germline CDR1 and CDR2 sequences are SGHRS and YFSETQ. V dropped 0 bases and J dropped 0; count of bases not matched to a gene: 12. CDR3 DNA sequence: TGCGCCAGCAGCTTGGTCAGTCTAGCGGGGGTTATCAGCTCCTACAATGAGCAGTTCTTC. It translates to CASSLVSLAGVISSYNEQFF.

This chain uses TRBV19 with TRBJ1-3; 8 nucleotides line up with TRBD1. The CDR3 has 16 amino acids. The junction had 7 bases not matched to a gene; V was cut back by 6 bases and J by 0 bases. Germline lookup yields CDR1 LNHDA and CDR2 SQIVND (reference sequence). The CDR3 sequence: CASRTRTGGSGNTIYF. CDR3 sequence (DNA): TGTGCCAGTAGAACCCGTACAGGGGGCTCTGGAAACACCATATATTTT. Full variable domain (outside the CDR3, taken from reference TRBV19 and TRBJ1-3): DGGITQSPKYLFRKEGQNVTLSCEQNLNHDAMYWYRQDPGQGLRLIYYSQIVNDFQKGDIAEGYSVSREKKESFPLTVTSAQKNPTAFYLCASRTRTGGSGNTIYFGEGSWLTVV.